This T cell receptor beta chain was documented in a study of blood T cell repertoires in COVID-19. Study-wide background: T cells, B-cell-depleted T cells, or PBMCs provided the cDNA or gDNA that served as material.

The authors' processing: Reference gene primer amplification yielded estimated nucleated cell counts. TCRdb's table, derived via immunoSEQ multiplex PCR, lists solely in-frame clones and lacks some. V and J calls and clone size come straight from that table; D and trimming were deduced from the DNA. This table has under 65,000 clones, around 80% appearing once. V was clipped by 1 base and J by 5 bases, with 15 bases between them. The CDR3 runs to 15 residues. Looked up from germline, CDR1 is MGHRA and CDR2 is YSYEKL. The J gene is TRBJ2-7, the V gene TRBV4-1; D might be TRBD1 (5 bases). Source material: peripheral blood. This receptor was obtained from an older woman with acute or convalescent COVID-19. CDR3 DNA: TGCGCCAGCAGCCAAGCCCCAGGGCAGTACGACGAGCAGTACTTC. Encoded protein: CASSQAPGQYDEQYF.